These 15 T cell receptor beta chains share one sample of origin, sequenced in a study of beta chain features in type 1 diabetes. Reverse transcription of all isolated RNA meant that expressed TCRB transcripts were sequenced. The protocol was immunoSEQ multiplex PCR, while the TCRdb copy is restricted to in-frame clones and leaves out a portion. Among 300,000 to 400,000 clones listed, around 7.6% were seen once. What was sequenced was central memory CD4+ T cells from blood. These TCRs come from a woman under 30 in good health.

The genes are TRBV7-2 and TRBJ1-2; the D gene is possibly TRBD1 (5 bases). The CDR3 is 14 residues long. Germline V CDR1 and CDR2: SGHTA, FQGNSA. V lost 2 bases and J lost 1, with 8 bases in between. Written as DNA, the CDR3 is TGTGCCAGCAGCTTATGGACAAATAACTATGGCTACACCTTC. Encoded protein: CASSLWTNNYGYTF.

The table lists this clone with many counts. Distinct nucleotide sequences in the sample also encode this CDR3. V usage is TRBV15 and J usage is TRBJ2-1, with a tentative D call TRBD1 (5 bases). V shed 1 base and J shed 1 base, with 8 bases lying between them. CDR1 LNHNV and CDR2 YYDKDF come from the germline V gene (reference sequence). The CDR3 sequence is 15 residues long. The CDR3 nucleotides read TGTGCCACCAGCAGAGTAGCAGGGTCCTACAATGAGCAGTTCTTC. Its protein is CATSRVAGSYNEQFF. Looking up the rest from reference TRBV15 and TRBJ2-1 gives the full variable domain: DAMVIQNPRYQVTQFGKPVTLSCSQTLNHNVMYWYQQKSSQAPKLLFHYYDKDFNNEADTPDNFQSRRPNTSFCFLDIRSPGLGDTAMYLCATSRVAGSYNEQFFGPGTRLTVL.

The rearrangement joins TRBV6-6 to TRBJ2-3, with D tentatively TRBD2 (5 bases). Trimming pared 4 bases from V and 2 bases from J, leaving 13 bases between. This CDR3 is 15 amino acids long. The germline CDR1 and CDR2 sequences are MNHNY and SVGAGI (reference sequence). Here the CDR3 DNA reads TGTGCCAGCAGTTCTGGGAGTACGGCCACAGATACGCAGTATTTT. The encoded protein is CASSSGSTATDTQYF.

This clone was seen a few times. The chain employs TRBV16 and TRBJ1-1; D gene ambiguous. The germline CDR1 and CDR2 sequences are KGHSY and FQNENV. V was trimmed by 0 bases and J by 5 bases, leaving 7 bases between them. This CDR3 has 13 amino acids. The CDR3 loop is CASSQSRGTEAFF. CDR3 sequence (DNA): TGTGCCAGCAGCCAATCCCGAGGAACTGAAGCTTTCTTT.

There are many counts of this clone. The chain recombines TRBV28 with TRBJ2-6; D may be TRBD1 (5 bases). Germline V lookup: CDR1 MDHEN, CDR2 SYDVKM. The CDR3 is 14 amino acids. Trimming took 4 bases from V and 2 from J, leaving 6 bases between them. The CDR3 coding sequence is TGTGCCAGCAGTTGGACAACTGGGGCCAACGTCCTGACTTTC. This codes for CASSWTTGANVLTF.

The rearrangement links TRBV19 to TRBJ2-5; no reliable D call. Germline V gene lookup returns CDR1 LNHDA and CDR2 SQIVND (reference sequence). The germline V and J ends were trimmed by 7 bases and 5 bases, with 14 bases remaining between them. This CDR3 is built from 13 residues. The DNA of the CDR3 is TGTGCCAGTAAACTCGGGCCGGCGGAGACCCAGTACTTC. Protein sequence: CASKLGPAETQYF.

This clone was counted between two and nine times. This chain joins TRBV7-2 and TRBJ2-7; 7 nucleotides line up with TRBD2. This CDR3 has 16 amino acids. V dropped 5 bases and J dropped 6; count of bases not matched to a gene: 16. Germline CDR1 is SGHTA and CDR2 is FQGNSA. CDR3 in DNA: TGTGCCAGCAGCCTTCAGGCGGGAGTTAATGTCGGCGAGCAGTACTTC. Translating gives CASSLQAGVNVGEQYF.

This clone was found a few times. The rearrangement uses TRBV20-1 and TRBJ2-7; 7 nucleotides agree with TRBD2. V shed 7 bases, J shed 6 bases, and the junction held 6 bases outside the gene matches. The CDR3 is 11 residues long. Germline V lookup: CDR1 DFQATT, CDR2 SNEGSKA (reference sequence). The CDR3 DNA is TGCAGTGAAGTTTGGGGGGGCGAGCAGTACTTC. It is translated as CSEVWGGEQYF.

This chain connects TRBV4-1 to TRBJ1-2; a weak D match, TRBD1 (6 bases). The length of the CDR3 is 15 residues. Germline assignment: CDR1 MGHRA and CDR2 YSYEKL. Trimming took off 1 base at V and 4 bases at J, with 13 bases between the two ends. The CDR3 sequence is CASSQGGATGYGYTF. CDR3 DNA: TGCGCCAGCAGCCAAGGGGGGGCGACTGGCTATGGCTACACCTTC.

The chain employs TRBV27 and TRBJ2-3; TRBD1 might be the D (6 bases). Trimming left V 8 bases short and J 6 bases short, with 18 bases between. The V gene's germline CDR1 is MNHEY and CDR2 SMNVEV (reference sequence). The CDR3 totals 14 residues. Here the CDR3 DNA reads TGTGCCAGCTCTAGGGACCTGGGGGCCGATACGCAGTATTTT. This sequence encodes CASSRDLGADTQYF.

V gene TRBV18 combines with J gene TRBJ2-5, with 13 bases matching TRBD2. Per germline, CDR1 KGHSH and CDR2 LQKENI. Trimming removed 0 bases from V and 3 bases from J; junction bases left unmatched: 1. The CDR3 spans 16 residues. CDR3 region: CASSPPGLAGKETQYF. The DNA of the CDR3 is TGTGCCAGCTCACCACCGGGACTAGCGGGAAAAGAGACCCAGTACTTC.

This clone occurred a few times. V usage is TRBV15 and J usage is TRBJ1-2; D remains unclear. Trimming cost V 4 bases and J 0 bases, with 9 bases left between them. The CDR3 runs 14 residues. Germline V gene lookup returns CDR1 LNHNV and CDR2 YYDKDF (reference sequence). Here the CDR3 reads CATSKRTANYGYTF. In nucleotides, the CDR3 is TGTGCCACCAGCAAACGGACGGCTAACTATGGCTACACCTTC. Together with reference TRBV15 and TRBJ1-2, the CDR3 gives the full variable domain: DAMVIQNPRYQVTQFGKPVTLSCSQTLNHNVMYWYQQKSSQAPKLLFHYYDKDFNNEADTPDNFQSRRPNTSFCFLDIRSPGLGDTAMYLCATSKRTANYGYTFGSGTRLTVV.

This rearrangement joins TRBV5-1 to TRBJ2-6; 7 bases are shared with TRBD2. The CDR3 covers 16 residues. V trimming: 4 bases; J trimming: 2 bases; junction bases outside the gene matches: 6. The V gene's germline CDR1 is SGHRS and CDR2 YFSETQ. The CDR3 DNA reads as TGCGCCAGCAGCCGCCCCGGGGGGACTGGGGCCAACGTCCTGACTTTC. Residues: CASSRPGGTGANVLTF.

This clone was recorded a few times. The chain has TRBV2 and TRBJ2-1; D possibly corresponds to TRBD1 (6 bases). This CDR3 is built from 14 residues. V was shortened by 4 bases and J by 3 bases, with 10 bases between the two germline ends. The V gene's germline CDR1 is SNHLY and CDR2 FYNNEI. CDR3 sequence: CASSGDRLYNEQFF. The CDR3 nucleotides read TGTGCCAGCAGTGGAGACAGGCTCTACAATGAGCAGTTCTTC.

As regards this clone: Other DNA sequences from this sample encode an identical CDR3 as well. V usage is TRBV6-1 and J usage is TRBJ2-5; TRBD2 agrees at 10 bases. The CDR3 covers 13 residues. Losses at the gene ends were 4 bases for V and 5 bases for J; bases not matched to a gene: 1. Germline assignment: CDR1 MNHNS and CDR2 SASEGT. The CDR3 nucleotides are TGTGCCAGCAGTGTTAGCGGGAGGGAGACCCAGTACTTC. This translates into CASSVSGRETQYF.